The 26 T cell receptor beta chains presented below share a single source sample, sequenced in a study of T-cell reconstitution after alpha-beta-depleted transplantation in children. Unique molecular identifiers featured in how the TCRbeta library was prepared. TCRdb used MiXCR to reprocess the PCR reads, holding one entry per CDR3 protein. The sample holds hundreds of thousands of distinct CDR3 sequences; approximately 8.4% are singletons and the top ten take about a third. Specimen: PBMCs, mostly from graft donor cells, collected 360 days after TCRalphabeta/CD19-depleted stem cell transplant. These receptors were obtained from a male patient under 10 years old who had a stem cell transplant for acute myeloid leukemia, so the T cells may come from the graft donor.

The table lists this clonotype with a few counts. V usage is TRBV4-2 and J usage is TRBJ2-3, with 7 bases that match TRBD1. The germline gives CDR1 LGHNA, CDR2 YNFKEQ. The CDR3 consists of 13 residues. The V gene end was trimmed by 6 bases and the J gene end by 5 bases; junction bases not matched to a gene: 5. CDR3 protein: CASRKTGEDTQYF. The CDR3 region has the DNA TGTGCCAGCAGGAAAACAGGGGAAGATACGCAGTATTTT.

This clonotype was counted at least ten times. The genes are TRBV5-1 and TRBJ1-1, with 9 bases fitting TRBD1. V lost 4 bases and J lost 1; bases outside the gene matches: 5. CDR1 and CDR2 (germline): SGHRS, YFSETQ. This CDR3 spans 15 amino acids. CDR3 sequence reads: CASSGTGQGNTEAFF. The CDR3 coding sequence is TGCGCCAGCAGCGGAACGGGACAGGGGAACACTGAAGCTTTCTTT.

This clonotype was recorded many times. The chain couples TRBV7-8 to TRBJ2-7, with D possibly TRBD2 on 6 matching bases. The CDR3 loop spans 15 amino acids. Germline V CDR1 and CDR2: SGHVS, FQNEAQ. V lost 5 bases, J lost 0 bases, and 14 bases lay in between. The CDR3 loop reads CASSPSAADSYEQYF. In DNA, the CDR3 is TGTGCCAGCAGCCCTAGCGCCGCGGACTCCTACGAGCAGTACTTC.

This clonotype was recorded at least ten times. CDR3 in DNA: TGTGCCAGCAGTTTTCGGGCGTCCTACGAGCAGTACTTC. Residues: CASSFRASYEQYF. This sequence joins TRBV12-3 or TRBV12-4 and TRBJ2-7; D unresolved. CDR3 length equals 13 residues. V gave up 3 bases and J gave up 1 base, with 7 bases separating them.

The V and J genes are TRBV27 and TRBJ1-2; no reliable D call. The CDR3 runs 15 residues. Between the trimmed V and J ends, which lost 6 bases and 0 bases, there was a span of 14 bases. Germline V CDR1 and CDR2: MNHEY, SMNVEV (reference sequence). CDR3 amino acids: CASSHTDLPNYGYTF. In DNA, the CDR3 is TGTGCCAGCAGCCATACAGATTTACCTAACTATGGCTACACCTTC.

This clonotype was picked up many times. Germline and junction disagree at one end, which may indicate a read error. The chain joins TRBV5-6 to TRBJ2-1, with 7 nucleotides matching TRBD1. Germline lookup yields CDR1 SGHDT and CDR2 YYEEEE. This CDR3 has 13 amino acids. The CDR3 protein is CASSQTPTGTTSF. The CDR3, as DNA: TGTGCCAGCAGCCAAACCCCGACAGGGACCACCTCCTTC.

This clonotype was recorded at least ten times. Here the CDR3 DNA reads TGTGCCAGCAGTGATGGCAGGGCGGTTGGCTACACCTTC. Translation gives CASSDGRAVGYTF. The chain is built from TRBV6-1 and TRBJ1-2; D is possibly TRBD1 (5 bases). The V gene's germline CDR1 is MNHNS and CDR2 SASEGT. Trimming removed 3 bases at V and 7 bases at J, with 12 bases between. This CDR3 contains 13 residues.

This clonotype was seen ten or more times. This sequence joins TRBV18 and TRBJ2-7; 8 bases agree with TRBD1. Germline-derived CDR1 and CDR2 are KGHSH and LQKENI. This CDR3 region has 14 residues. V was clipped by 3 bases and J by 2 bases; unmatched bases: 3. Here the CDR3 reads CASSPDRVPYEQYF. Here the CDR3 DNA reads TGTGCCAGCTCACCGGACAGGGTACCCTACGAGCAGTACTTC.

The chain links TRBV20-1 to TRBJ2-1, with TRBD2 as a possible D gene (6 bases). The V gene's germline CDR1 is DFQATT and CDR2 SNEGSKA (reference sequence). This CDR3 region has 12 residues. Trimming shortened V by 3 bases and J by 8 bases, and 11 bases separated the two germline ends. The CDR3 protein is CSASDQRDEQFF. The CDR3 DNA reads as TGCAGTGCTAGCGACCAGCGGGATGAGCAGTTCTTC.

This chain connects TRBV28 to TRBJ2-1; TRBD2 aligns across 12 bases. J gave up 5 bases and V 3 bases, and 8 bases lay outside the gene matches. Per the germline V gene, CDR1 is MDHEN and CDR2 is SYDVKM. The CDR3 is 17 amino acids. CDR3 loop: CASSLPSGRGKDNEQFF. The DNA for the CDR3 is TGTGCCAGCAGTTTGCCTAGCGGGAGGGGGAAGGACAATGAGCAGTTCTTC.

This clonotype has ten or more counts. The chain links TRBV12-3 or TRBV12-4 to TRBJ2-3, with 9 bases lining up with TRBD2. CDR3 length: 20 amino acids. Trimming at V came to 1 base and at J to 0 bases, leaving 14 bases not matched to a gene. This CDR3 is CASSLVQRGVLPSSTDTQYF. The CDR3 region has the DNA TGTGCCAGCAGTTTAGTGCAGCGGGGGGTACTTCCCTCTAGCACAGATACGCAGTATTTT.

This clonotype has at least ten counts. This chain joins TRBV7-2 and TRBJ2-5; D perhaps matches TRBD2 (6 bases). The CDR3 consists of 14 residues. Germline loops: CDR1 SGHTA, CDR2 FQGNSA. V lost 4 bases to trimming and J lost 1 base, with 10 bases between them. CDR3: CASSWRGLQETQYF. DNA for the CDR3: TGTGCCAGCAGCTGGAGGGGACTCCAAGAGACCCAGTACTTC.

This clonotype has a count of ten or more. The chain links TRBV29-1 to TRBJ1-4; 8 bases match TRBD1. The CDR3 runs to 13 residues. V was clipped by 4 bases and J by 4 bases; unmatched bases: 2. Germline CDR1 and CDR2: SQVTM and ANQGSEA. The CDR3 DNA reads TGCAGCGTTGGGGGACAGGATAATGAAAAACTGTTTTTT. Protein: CSVGGQDNEKLFF.

A few counts support this clonotype. The chain uses TRBV20-1 and TRBJ1-6, with D perhaps matching TRBD1 (6 bases). This CDR3 region has 14 residues. Germline loops: CDR1 DFQATT, CDR2 SNEGSKA (reference sequence). V lost 5 bases and J 0 bases, leaving 8 bases between the germline ends. CDR3 loop: CSAQGSSYNSPLHF. In DNA, the CDR3 is TGCAGTGCTCAGGGGAGCTCCTATAATTCACCCCTCCACTTT.

This clonotype was counted many times. The chain employs TRBV19 and TRBJ1-5; D is undetermined. The CDR3 loop spans 14 amino acids. The ends were cut back, 3 bases at V and 7 bases at J, with 13 bases in the middle. Germline V gene data show CDR1 as LNHDA and CDR2 as SQIVND (reference sequence). In DNA, the CDR3 is TGTGCCAGTAGTATCTTCCGGGGTGAGCAGCCCCAGCATTTT. Translation gives CASSIFRGEQPQHF.

This clonotype was picked up a small number of times. The chain couples TRBV4-1 to TRBJ2-2, with 9 positions matching TRBD2. Per the germline V gene, CDR1 is MGHRA and CDR2 is YSYEKL. V lost 0 bases and J lost 0; bases outside the gene matches: 5. CDR3 size: 18 residues. For the CDR3, the DNA is TGCGCCAGCAGCCAAGAATTCAGACTAGCGGCGAACACCGGGGAGCTGTTTTTT. Translating it yields CASSQEFRLAANTGELFF.

This clonotype was counted at least ten times. This chain links TRBV12-3 or TRBV12-4 with TRBJ1-1; D gene ambiguous. Deletions cut 3 bases from V and 7 bases from J, with 6 bases between. The CDR3 consists of 11 residues. CDR3 in amino acids: CASSFAFEAFF. CDR3 sequence (DNA): TGTGCCAGCAGTTTCGCCTTTGAAGCTTTCTTT.

This clonotype was seen many times. The chain uses TRBV12-3 or TRBV12-4 and TRBJ2-5, with unresolved D. This CDR3 is 17 amino acids long. V was trimmed by 1 base and J by 5 bases, leaving 20 bases between them. The CDR3: CASSLGGMWSMGETQYF. The DNA of the CDR3 is TGTGCCAGCAGTTTAGGTGGAATGTGGTCAATGGGGGAGACCCAGTACTTC.

This clonotype was observed at least ten times. The chain is built from TRBV20-1 and TRBJ2-1; tentative D call: TRBD2 (5 bases). Trimming removed 3 bases at V and 4 bases at J, with 7 bases between. In germline, CDR1 is DFQATT, CDR2 SNEGSKA (reference sequence). The CDR3 is 12 residues long. DNA for the CDR3: TGCAGTGCTAGGGAGGATTACAATGAGCAGTTCTTC. Its translation is CSAREDYNEQFF.

This chain joins TRBV7-9 and TRBJ2-5; tentatively, D is TRBD1 (7 bases). The germline V gene encodes CDR1 SEHNR and CDR2 FQNEAQ (reference sequence). The CDR3 length is 15 residues. Deletions cut 7 bases from V and 2 bases from J, with 17 bases between. Written as DNA, the CDR3 is TGTGCCAGCATAGTCACAGGGGAGGAACAAGAGACCCAGTACTTC. Its protein is CASIVTGEEQETQYF.

This clonotype was seen repeatedly, ten times or more. DNA for the CDR3: TGTGCCAGCAGCGTAGAAGGAGGCACCAAAAACATTCAGTACTTC. It translates to CASSVEGGTKNIQYF. This chain connects TRBV9 to TRBJ2-4, with D possibly being TRBD2 (5 bases). Trimming stripped 0 bases from V and 2 bases from J, with 9 bases between. The CDR3 is made up of 15 amino acids. Germline CDR1 SGDLS, CDR2 YYNGEE.

This clonotype was seen more than once but under ten times. The chain links TRBV20-1 to TRBJ2-7; D uncertain. The CDR3 runs to 13 residues. Trimming stripped 3 bases from V and 0 bases from J, with 9 bases between. Germline CDR1 is DFQATT and CDR2 is SNEGSKA (reference sequence). The CDR3 is CSASLTTSYEQYF. The CDR3 coding sequence is TGCAGTGCTAGCTTGACAACCTCCTACGAGCAGTACTTC.

The rearrangement uses TRBV20-1 and TRBJ2-2; 7 nucleotides agree with TRBD2. In germline, CDR1 is DFQATT, CDR2 SNEGSKA (reference sequence). V gave up 1 base and J gave up 4 bases; unmatched junction bases: 9. This CDR3 has 16 residues. CDR3 loop: CSARAAGLVGTGELFF. CDR3 DNA: TGCAGTGCTAGAGCCGCCGGACTAGTGGGCACCGGGGAGCTGTTTTTT.

The V gene is TRBV9, the J gene TRBJ2-7; TRBD2 aligns across 8 bases. The CDR3 is made up of 15 amino acids. The germline gives CDR1 SGDLS, CDR2 YYNGEE. The V segment lost 3 bases and the J segment 3 bases; nucleotides outside the gene matches: 8. DNA of the CDR3: TGTGCCAGCAGCGCGACTAGCGTAGGTGTCTACGAGCAGTACTTC. Residues: CASSATSVGVYEQYF.

The chain combines TRBV5-1 with TRBJ2-2, with 7 nucleotides matching TRBD2. Per germline, CDR1 SGHRS and CDR2 YFSETQ. V lost 0 bases, J lost 1 base, and 3 bases stayed unmatched. The CDR3 runs to 16 residues. DNA of the CDR3: TGCGCCAGCAGCTTGGGACCGGGAGGGAACACCGGGGAGCTGTTTTTT. Amino acid sequence: CASSLGPGGNTGELFF.

The chain carries TRBV30 and TRBJ2-6; D possibly corresponds to TRBD1 (5 bases). CDR3 length equals 15 residues. V lost 2 bases and J 3 bases, leaving 11 bases between the germline ends. In germline, CDR1 is GTSNPN, CDR2 SVGIG (reference sequence). CDR3 in amino acids: CAWSLTGGGANVLTF. The DNA of the CDR3 is TGTGCCTGGAGTCTCACAGGCGGTGGGGCCAACGTCCTGACTTTC.